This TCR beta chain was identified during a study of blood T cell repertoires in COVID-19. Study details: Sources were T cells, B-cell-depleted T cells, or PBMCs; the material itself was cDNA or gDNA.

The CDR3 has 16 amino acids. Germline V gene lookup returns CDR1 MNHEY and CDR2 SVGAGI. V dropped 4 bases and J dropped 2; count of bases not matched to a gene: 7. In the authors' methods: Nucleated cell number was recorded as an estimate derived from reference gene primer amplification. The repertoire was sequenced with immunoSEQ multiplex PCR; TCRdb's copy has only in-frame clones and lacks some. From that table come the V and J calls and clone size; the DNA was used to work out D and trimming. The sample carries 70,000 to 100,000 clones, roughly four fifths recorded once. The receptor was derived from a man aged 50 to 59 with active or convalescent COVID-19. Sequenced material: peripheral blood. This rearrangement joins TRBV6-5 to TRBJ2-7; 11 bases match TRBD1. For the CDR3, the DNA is TGTGCCAGCAGTTCGTTACCGGGACAGGGGGCCTACGAGCAGTACGTC. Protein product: CASSSLPGQGAYEQYV.